This T cell receptor beta chain was retrieved from a study of blood T cell repertoires in COVID-19. Background on the study: Spain, Italy and the United States supplied samples that represented acute and convalescent COVID-19.

Clones were sequenced by immunoSEQ multiplex PCR, and TCRdb holds only the in-frame ones, with some missing. The table records about 530,000 clones, 70% to 90% of them present only once. CDR1 is LGHNA and CDR2 is YNFKEQ in the germline V gene. The junction had 9 bases not matched to a gene; V was cut back by 1 base and J by 5 bases. The CDR3 runs 16 residues. Sequenced input: peripheral blood. This TCR was recovered from a woman in her 50s with COVID-19, enrolled during active disease. The chain links TRBV4-2 to TRBJ2-7; TRBD1 matches 9 bases. This CDR3 is CASSQVLWTGDDEQYF. The CDR3, as DNA: TGTGCCAGCAGCCAAGTCCTTTGGACAGGGGACGACGAGCAGTACTTC.